The subject of this entry is one T cell receptor beta chain. This sample was taken from a study of PD-1 and CTLA-4 blockade in melanoma. From germline, CDR1 is MNHEY and CDR2 SMNVEV (reference sequence). V lost 8 bases and J lost 1, with 12 bases in between. CDR3 length: 14 amino acids. The data were produced by immunoSEQ multiplex PCR, yet TCRdb's version contains in-frame clones alone and is incomplete. In the table there are some 29,000 clones, 85% to 90% of which are singletons. The chain joins TRBV27 to TRBJ1-5, with D unresolved. The sample consisted of CD8+ T cells from peripheral blood, taken before anti-PD-1 treatment. This clonotype was sampled from a human donor with melanoma. The CDR3, as DNA: TGTGCCAGCTCCTCAGGCCTAAGCAATCAGCCCCAGCATTTT. It yields the protein CASSSGLSNQPQHF.